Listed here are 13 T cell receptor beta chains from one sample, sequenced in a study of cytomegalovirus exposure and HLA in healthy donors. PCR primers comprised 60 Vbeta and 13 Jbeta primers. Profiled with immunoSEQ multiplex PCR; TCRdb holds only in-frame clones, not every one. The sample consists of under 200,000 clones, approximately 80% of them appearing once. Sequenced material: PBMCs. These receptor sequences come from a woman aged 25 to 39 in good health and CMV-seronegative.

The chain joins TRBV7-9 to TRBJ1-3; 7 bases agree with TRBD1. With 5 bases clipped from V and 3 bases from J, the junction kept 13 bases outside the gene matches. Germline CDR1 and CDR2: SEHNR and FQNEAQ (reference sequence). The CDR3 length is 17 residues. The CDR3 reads CASSPWLTGEYGNTIYF. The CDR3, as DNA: TGTGCCAGCAGCCCCTGGCTCACAGGGGAGTATGGAAACACCATATATTTT.

The CDR3 DNA reads TGTGCCAGCAGCTTCTCCGGAGCGGGGGCCTACGAGCAGTACTTC. Its translation: CASSFSGAGAYEQYF. The rearrangement uses TRBV7-3 and TRBJ2-7; TRBD2 matches 8 bases. CDR3 length: 15 residues. Germline-derived CDR1 and CDR2 are SGHTA and FQGTGA. Unmatched junction bases numbered 6, after V lost 3 bases and J lost 2 bases.

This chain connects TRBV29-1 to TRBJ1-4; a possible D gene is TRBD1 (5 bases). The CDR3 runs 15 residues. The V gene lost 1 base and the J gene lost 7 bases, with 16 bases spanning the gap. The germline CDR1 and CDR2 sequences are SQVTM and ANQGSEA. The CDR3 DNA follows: TGCAGCGTTGAAGGGCCGTTCCAGGGAGGTGAAAAACTGTTTTTT. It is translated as CSVEGPFQGGEKLFF.

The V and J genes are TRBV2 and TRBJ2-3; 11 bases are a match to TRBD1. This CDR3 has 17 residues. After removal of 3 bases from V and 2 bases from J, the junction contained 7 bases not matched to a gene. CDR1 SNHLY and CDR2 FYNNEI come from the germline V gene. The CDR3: CASSEAGQGASTDTQYF. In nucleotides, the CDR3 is TGTGCCAGCAGTGAGGCAGGACAGGGGGCGTCCACAGATACGCAGTATTTT.

In DNA, the CDR3 is TGTGCCAGCAGCCCTAAAGCCTCGTGGTGGCGGGGGGGCAATGAGCAGTTCTTC. Translation gives CASSPKASWWRGGNEQFF. V usage is TRBV14 and J usage is TRBJ2-1; 9 bases fit TRBD2. Trimming took 4 bases from V and 6 from J; bases not matched to a gene: 16. The CDR3 contains 18 residues. Germline lookup yields CDR1 SGHDN and CDR2 FVKESK.

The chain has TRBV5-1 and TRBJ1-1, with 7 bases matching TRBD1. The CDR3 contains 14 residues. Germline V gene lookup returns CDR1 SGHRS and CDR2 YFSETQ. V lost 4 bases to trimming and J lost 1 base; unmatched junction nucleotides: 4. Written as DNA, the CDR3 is TGCGCCAGCAGCCGGGGACAGTCGAACACTGAAGCTTTCTTT. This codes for CASSRGQSNTEAFF. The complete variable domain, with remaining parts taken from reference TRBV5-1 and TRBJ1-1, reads KAGVTQTPRYLIKTRGQQVTLSCSPISGHRSVSWYQQTPGQGLQFLFEYFSETQRNKGNFPGRFSGRQFSNSRSEMNVSTLELGDSALYLCASSRGQSNTEAFFGQGTRLTVV.

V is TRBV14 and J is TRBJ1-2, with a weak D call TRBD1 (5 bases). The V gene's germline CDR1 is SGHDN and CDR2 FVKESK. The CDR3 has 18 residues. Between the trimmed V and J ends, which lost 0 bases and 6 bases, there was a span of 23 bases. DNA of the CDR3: TGTGCCAGCAGCCAAGATCAACGCTTGCAGGGAAGATGGGATGGCTACACCTTC. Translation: CASSQDQRLQGRWDGYTF.

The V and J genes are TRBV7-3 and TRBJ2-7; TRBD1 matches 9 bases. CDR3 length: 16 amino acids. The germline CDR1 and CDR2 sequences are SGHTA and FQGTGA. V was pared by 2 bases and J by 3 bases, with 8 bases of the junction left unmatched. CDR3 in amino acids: CASSLQGPGQGYEQYF. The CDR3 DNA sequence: TGTGCCAGCAGCTTACAGGGACCGGGACAGGGCTACGAGCAGTACTTC.

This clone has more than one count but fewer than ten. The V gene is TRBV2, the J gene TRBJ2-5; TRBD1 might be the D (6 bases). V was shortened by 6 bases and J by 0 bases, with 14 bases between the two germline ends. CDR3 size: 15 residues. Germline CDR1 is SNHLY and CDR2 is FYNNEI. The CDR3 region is CASRNRGGYQETQYF. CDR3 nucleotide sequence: TGTGCCAGCAGAAACAGAGGGGGATACCAAGAGACCCAGTACTTC.

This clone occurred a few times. CDR3 loop: CASRSLGGYEQYF. CDR3 nucleotides: TGTGCCAGTAGATCCCTTGGAGGCTACGAGCAGTACTTC. V gene TRBV19 combines with J gene TRBJ2-5, with D maybe TRBD2 (5 bases). The end of the DNA fits TRBJ2-7 better, so the J call may be wrong. Germline assignment: CDR1 LNHDA and CDR2 SQIVND (reference sequence). The CDR3 is 13 residues long.

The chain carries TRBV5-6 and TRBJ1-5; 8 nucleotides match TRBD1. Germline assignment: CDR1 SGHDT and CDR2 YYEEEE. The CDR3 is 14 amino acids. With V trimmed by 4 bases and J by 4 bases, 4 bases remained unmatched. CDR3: CASSIGTGNQPQHF. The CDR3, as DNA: TGTGCCAGCAGCATCGGGACAGGTAATCAGCCCCAGCATTTT.

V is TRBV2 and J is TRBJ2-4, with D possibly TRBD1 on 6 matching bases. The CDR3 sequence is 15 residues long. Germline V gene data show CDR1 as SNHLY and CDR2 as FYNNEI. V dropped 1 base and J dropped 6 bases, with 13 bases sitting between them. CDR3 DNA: TGTGCCAGCAGTGAAGTGTGGGGGCTAGGAAACATTCAGTACTTC. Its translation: CASSEVWGLGNIQYF. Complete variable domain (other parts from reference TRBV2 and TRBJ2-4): EPEVTQTPSHQVTQMGQEVILRCVPISNHLYFYWYRQILGQKVEFLVSFYNNEISEKSEIFDDQFSVERPDGSNFTLKIRSTKLEDSAMYFCASSEVWGLGNIQYFGAGTRLSVL.

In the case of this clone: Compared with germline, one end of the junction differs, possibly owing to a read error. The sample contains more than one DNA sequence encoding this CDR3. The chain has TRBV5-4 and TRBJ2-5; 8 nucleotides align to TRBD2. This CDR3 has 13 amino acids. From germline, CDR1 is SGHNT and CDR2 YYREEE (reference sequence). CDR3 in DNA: TGCGCCAGCAGCTTCGGCGGGGGGGAGACCCAGTACTTC. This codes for CASSFGGGETQYF.